This TCR beta chain appears in the sequencing data of a study of blood T cell repertoires in COVID-19 (dated by TCRdb to 2020 to 2021). Looking at the study overall: The collaborator samples originated in the United States, Italy and Spain and spanned the acute and convalescent phases of COVID-19. A freely available public database, intended as a resource for researchers studying the immune response to SARS-CoV-2, is where the repertoires were released. Deeply sampled blood TCRbeta repertoires from subjects exposed to, actively infected with, or recovered from COVID-19 were included in the dataset. The samples were drawn from the first 160 participants of the ongoing ImmuneRACE study and from 1,254 subjects provided by 6 global collaborators. A de-identified subject ID, COVID-19 status, age in years and sex were almost always included in the sample metadata. The prospective study material was composed of cDNA or gDNA derived from T cells, B-cell-depleted T cells, or PBMCs. Where HLA class I and class II types were available, the types were taken from metadata supplied by the sample provider, not from assay-based typing.

V trim: 4 bases; J trim: 5 bases; unmatched bases: 9. The CDR3 numbers 15 residues from cysteine through phenylalanine. Only the CDR3 region is kept as DNA, spanning 45 bases read in frame from base 1. The germline V gene supplies CDR1 SGHRS and CDR2 YFSETQ. The research as a whole found: Clinical and demographic metadata were provided uncurated, with the amount varying by source and participant.

Each collaborating institution followed its own protocols to collect whole blood in K2EDTA tubes. For TCRbeta analysis, collaborators shipped samples in one of three forms: frozen whole blood, isolated PBMCs, or DNA extracted from either of those sample types. TCRbeta CDR3 regions were amplified from genomic DNA by means of the immunoSEQ Assay, a bias-controlled multiplex PCR. On the study's bioinformatics: Within the assay, amplification of reference gene primers was used to estimate how many nucleated cells each sample contained. Sequence reads were collapsed and filtered to measure the absolute abundance of every unique TCRbeta CDR3 rearrangement. Productive Simpson clonality was computed per sample as the square root of Simpson's diversity index over productive rearrangements. TCRdb obtained this table from immuneACCESS and retained in-frame rearrangements with V and J assigned. These tables miss some clones; where compared with another copy, unresolved V genes account for less than half of the shortfall, and the remainder is unexplained. The V and J calls and clone size are taken from that table; D and trimming were inferred from the DNA. This sample is represented by about 190,000 clones; roughly 84% of them were singletons. The ten top clones hold less than 20% of the sample.

Comment on this clone: Its recognized antigen is unknown. The sample holds no much larger clone one base away, and base qualities are not on file.

The sequencing sample was made of peripheral blood. The sequence links TRBV5-1 to TRBJ2-5; TRBD1 lines up with 9 middle nucleotides. This receptor was identified in a human donor in a cohort sampled during active COVID-19. The DNA sequence is given as TGCGCCAGCAGCGACGGGACAGGGAATACTGAGACCCAGTACTTC. It is translated as CASSDGTGNTETQYF.